Listed here are 17 T cell receptor beta chains from one sample, sequenced in a study of shared clonotypes between healthy human individuals. Sequencing was performed with immunoSEQ multiplex PCR; in TCRdb, only in-frame clones are kept and a portion is missing. Here the sample spans about 500,000 clones, 70% to 80% being singletons. The sample was PBMCs. These receptors were taken from a woman between 40 and 55 years old in good health. Some clones in this sample may be carry-over from other donors' samples.

As regards this clone: Since a far larger clone is one base different, this is likely a read error. This sequence joins TRBV7-9 and TRBJ2-6; D gene unclear. CDR1 is SEHNR, CDR2 FQNEAQ, per germline (reference sequence). This CDR3 has 13 amino acids. Trimming left V 3 bases short and J 0 bases short, with 0 bases between. CDR3 bases: TGTGCCAGCAGCTTCTCTGGGGCCAACGTCCTGACTTTC. The encoded protein is CASSFSGANVLTF.

CDR3 sequence reads: CAWRATADEAFF. In DNA, the CDR3 is TGTGCCTGGAGGGCCACAGCCGATGAAGCTTTCTTT. The rearrangement uses TRBV30 and TRBJ1-1, with no clear D. Germline-derived CDR1 and CDR2 are GTSNPN and SVGIG (reference sequence). With 3 bases removed from V and 7 bases from J, the gap between germline ends came to 12 bases. CDR3 length: 12 residues.

The gene calls are TRBV11-1 and TRBJ2-1; unclear D gene. CDR1 is SGHAT and CDR2 is FQDESV in the germline V gene (reference sequence). The V and J ends lost 2 bases and 1 base respectively, with 9 bases between them. CDR3 length: 15 residues. The CDR3: CASSLFGGSYNEQFF. CDR3 nucleotides: TGTGCCAGCAGCTTATTTGGCGGATCCTACAATGAGCAGTTCTTC.

About this clone: It may be a read error: a sequence one base away is much more abundant. The CDR3 DNA sequence: TGTGCCAGCAGTGAATATGAGACTGGGCAGGGGAACACTGAAGCTTTCTTT. It is translated as CASSEYETGQGNTEAFF. The chain employs TRBV25-1 and TRBJ1-1, with D perhaps TRBD1 (5 bases). CDR3 size: 17 residues. Trimming pared 0 bases from V and 1 base from J, leaving 15 bases between. Germline V gene sequence: CDR1 MGHDK, CDR2 SYGVNS. The full variable domain, with the rest looked up from reference TRBV25-1 and TRBJ1-1, is EADIYQTPRYLVIGTGKKITLECSQTMGHDKMYWYQQDPGMELHLIHYSYGVNSTEKGDLSSESTVSRIRTEHFPLTLESARPSHTSQYLCASSEYETGQGNTEAFFGQGTRLTVV.

The V and J genes are TRBV5-1 and TRBJ2-3, with no clear D. Per the germline V gene, CDR1 is SGHRS and CDR2 is YFSETQ. The CDR3 length is 15 residues. Trimming removed 2 bases at V and 0 bases at J, with 10 bases between. In DNA form, the CDR3 reads TGCGCCAGCAGCTTTGCGGATCTTAGCACAGATACGCAGTATTTT. It is translated as CASSFADLSTDTQYF.

The V call is TRBV18, the J call TRBJ1-1; 7 bases are shared with TRBD1. The germline V gene has CDR1 KGHSH and CDR2 LQKENI. This CDR3 region has 13 residues. With V trimmed by 6 bases and J by 3 bases, 4 bases remained unmatched. CDR3 loop: CASSQGVDTEAFF. DNA for the CDR3: TGTGCCAGCTCCCAGGGGGTCGACACTGAAGCTTTCTTT.

The chain uses TRBV19 and TRBJ1-5; 9 bases map to TRBD1. This CDR3 has 14 amino acids. V lost 7 bases, J lost 6 bases, and 7 bases stayed unmatched. Germline loops: CDR1 LNHDA, CDR2 SQIVND (reference sequence). CDR3 region: CASTKQGAGQPQHF. For the CDR3, the DNA is TGTGCCAGTACCAAACAGGGGGCCGGTCAGCCCCAGCATTTT.

As regards this clone: A much larger clone lies a single base off, so this may be a read error. This same CDR3 is encoded by further DNA sequences in the sample. The rearrangement joins TRBV27 to TRBJ1-5; 9 positions match TRBD1. The germline V gene has CDR1 MNHEY and CDR2 SMNVEV (reference sequence). The CDR3 has 16 residues. The CDR3 loop is CASSHLGTGNNQPQHF. CDR3 DNA sequence: TGTGCTAGCAGTCACCTCGGGACAGGGAATAATCAGCCCCAGCATTTT.

The chain uses TRBV6-6 and TRBJ1-6, with D tentatively TRBD1 (5 bases). The CDR3 runs 13 residues. V was trimmed by 3 bases and J by 13 bases, leaving 13 bases between them. CDR1 and CDR2 from the germline V gene are MNHNY and SVGAGI (reference sequence). The CDR3 reads CASSYLGASPLHF. The CDR3 DNA reads TGTGCCAGCAGTTATCTTGGGGCGTCTCCCCTCCACTTT.

The chain is built from TRBV4-1 and TRBJ2-3; D is unclear. In germline, CDR1 is MGHRA, CDR2 YSYEKL. Trimming stripped 4 bases from V and 0 bases from J, with 8 bases between. The CDR3 is 14 residues long. The CDR3 sequence is CASSLGLSTDTQYF. CDR3 sequence (DNA): TGCGCCAGCAGCCTCGGCCTTAGCACAGATACGCAGTATTTT.

The chain joins TRBV18 to TRBJ2-5; D is possibly TRBD1 (6 bases). Germline V CDR1 and CDR2: KGHSH, LQKENI. This CDR3 has 15 amino acids. Trimming stripped 2 bases from V and 2 bases from J, with 12 bases between. CDR3 in DNA: TGTGCCAGCTCACCAAAGACAGGCCGTCAAGAGACCCAGTACTTC. Encoded protein: CASSPKTGRQETQYF.

Of note for this clone: This likely reflects a read error, since a far larger clone is one base away. The chain uses TRBV7-2 and TRBJ1-5; 10 bases match TRBD1. The CDR3 spans 15 residues. Germline CDR1 is SGHTA and CDR2 is FQGNSA. CDR3 nucleotide sequence: TGTGCCAGCAGCTTAGAGGGACAGGGGATCCAGCCCCCGCATTTT. This sequence encodes CASSLEGQGIQPPHF.

As for this clone: A read error may account for a junction end that differs from germline. The chain recombines TRBV4-3 with TRBJ1-1, with D uncertain. The germline gives CDR1 LGHNA, CDR2 YSLEER. The CDR3 totals 14 residues. Here the CDR3 reads CASSRHCMNTEAFF. The CDR3 DNA is TGCGCCAGCAGCCGGCACTGCATGAACACTGAAGCCTTCTTT.

The J gene is TRBJ2-7, the V gene TRBV2; D is perhaps TRBD1 or TRBD2 (5 bases each). The CDR3 covers 16 residues. CDR1 SNHLY and CDR2 FYNNEI come from the germline V gene. Trimming cost V 6 bases and J 3 bases, with 21 bases left between them. Written as DNA, the CDR3 is TGTGCCAGCAGGGGCCCCCAGGGACGGACAAGCTACGAGCAGTACTTC. The encoded protein is CASRGPQGRTSYEQYF.

CDR3 protein: CASSEQGTDTQYF. In nucleotides, the CDR3 is TGCGCCAGCAGCGAACAGGGCACAGATACGCAGTATTTT. The genes are TRBV5-1 and TRBJ2-3; TRBD1 might be the D (5 bases). Germline CDR1 SGHRS, CDR2 YFSETQ. Trimming removed 4 bases from V and 1 base from J, with 7 bases in between. The CDR3 totals 13 residues. Combining the CDR3 with reference TRBV5-1 and TRBJ2-3 gives the whole variable domain KAGVTQTPRYLIKTRGQQVTLSCSPISGHRSVSWYQQTPGQGLQFLFEYFSETQRNKGNFPGRFSGRQFSNSRSEMNVSTLELGDSALYLCASSEQGTDTQYFGPGTRLTVL.

J is TRBJ2-3 and V is TRBV10-2; the D gene is possibly TRBD2 (5 bases). Between the trimmed V and J ends, which lost 2 bases and 9 bases, there was a span of 9 bases. The length of the CDR3 is 12 residues. Per the germline V gene, CDR1 is WSHSY and CDR2 is SAAADI. CDR3 sequence reads: CASSERTGTQYF. The CDR3 DNA follows: TGCGCCAGCAGTGAGAGGACGGGGACGCAGTATTTT.

This clone was counted between two and nine times. V is TRBV4-3 and J is TRBJ1-2; D possibly corresponds to TRBD1 (5 bases). The V end was cut by 3 bases, the J end by 8 bases, with 16 bases between. Germline CDR1 is LGHNA and CDR2 is YSLEER. The CDR3 is 14 residues long. The chain's CDR3 is CASSQGRARGGYTF. In nucleotides, the CDR3 is TGCGCCAGCAGCCAGGGCAGGGCTCGCGGAGGCTACACCTTC.